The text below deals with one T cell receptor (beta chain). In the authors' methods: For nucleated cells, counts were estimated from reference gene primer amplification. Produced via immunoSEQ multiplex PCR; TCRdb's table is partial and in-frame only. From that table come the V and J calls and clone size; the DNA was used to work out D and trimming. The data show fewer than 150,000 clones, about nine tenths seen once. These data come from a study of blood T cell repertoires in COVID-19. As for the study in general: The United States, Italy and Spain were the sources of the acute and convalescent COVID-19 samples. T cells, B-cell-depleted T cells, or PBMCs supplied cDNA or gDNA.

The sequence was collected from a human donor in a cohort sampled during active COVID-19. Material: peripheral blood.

CDR3 region: CASSIRAGGQGELFF. The CDR3 nucleotides read TGTGCCAGTAGTATCCGGGCCGGGGGGCAGGGGGAGCTGTTTTTT. The chain joins TRBV19 to TRBJ2-2, with a possible D match to TRBD2 (7 bases). The CDR3 totals 15 residues. Trimming shortened V by 3 bases and J by 8 bases, and 16 bases separated the two germline ends. CDR1 and CDR2 from the germline V gene are LNHDA and SQIVND (reference sequence).